The clone carrying this T cell receptor beta chain has only a few counts. Its matching antigen is unknown. Treg sorting used a CD4+CD25+CD127-/low gate. Germline lookup yields CDR1 LNHNV and CDR2 YYDKDF (reference sequence). V lost 7 bases, J lost 1 base, and 13 bases stayed unmatched. The CDR3 spans 17 residues. Study observations and caveats: Whole repertoires were not studied in the larger cohort, only one V-J beta rearrangement. The TCR gene usage of tumor memory CD4+ T cells clustered together with blood and lymph node memory CD4+ cells and with lymph node naive CD4+ cells. Tumor Tregs overlapped most with tumor, then blood, naive CD4+ cells.

TCRdb reprocessed the 5' RACE reads via MiXCR and lists one record per CDR3 protein. This table has some 9,000 distinct CDR3 sequences, over 35% appearing once. V gene TRBV15 combines with J gene TRBJ2-3; 8 positions agree with TRBD1. Sequences were obtained from Tregs sorted from a lymph node. This receptor was identified in a female donor with breast cancer. CDR3 region: CATTKFPDREGTDTQYF. Here the CDR3 DNA reads TGTGCCACCACCAAATTCCCGGACAGGGAGGGCACAGATACGCAGTATTTT.